The 27 T cell receptor beta chains given below trace back to one sample, sequenced in a study of T cells in Graves' hyperthyroidism and ophthalmopathy (dated by TCRdb to the late 2010s). Library generation was performed with multiplex PCR. The instrument was an Illumina HiSeq 2000. Amplification of TCR beta CDR3 regions was carried out from RNA transcripts. A first-round RT-PCR of the TCR CDR3 used the HTBI primer set with the Qiagen OneStep RT-PCR kit. Clones were called with MiXCR by TCRdb after fastp trimmed the public reads at Q25, and only in-frame beta chains were retained. Each entry is one CDR3 protein sequence, shown with its most common DNA and genes. This sample lists 480,000 or so distinct CDR3 sequences; approximately 15% were detected once. Around 17% of the sample comes from the top ten. Material for sequencing was blood. The receptors stem from a woman aged 18-30 years with Graves' hyperthyroidism.

This clonotype has at least ten counts. The chain joins TRBV2 to TRBJ2-7; 8 nucleotides line up with TRBD1. Unmatched junction bases numbered 10, after V lost 2 bases and J lost 4 bases. CDR3 size: 16 residues. From germline, CDR1 is SNHLY and CDR2 FYNNEI. CDR3 sequence reads: CASSELPLDRAYEQYF. The CDR3 DNA is TGTGCCAGCAGTGAACTCCCCTTGGACAGGGCTTACGAGCAGTACTTC.

This clonotype was found many times. This CDR3 reads CAWSIGLPNEQFF. CDR3 in DNA: TGTGCCTGGAGCATCGGACTACCCAATGAGCAGTTCTTC. The gene calls are TRBV30 and TRBJ2-1; possibly TRBD2 for D (6 bases). Deletions cut 3 bases from V and 6 bases from J, with 12 bases between. The CDR3 spans 13 residues. Germline CDR1 GTSNPN, CDR2 SVGIG (reference sequence).

The J gene is TRBJ2-1, the V gene TRBV14, with D uncertain. Germline loops: CDR1 SGHDN, CDR2 FVKESK. Trimming shortened V by 4 bases and J by 5 bases, and 15 bases separated the two germline ends. The CDR3 is 15 amino acids. The CDR3 sequence is CASSLFGAGDNEQFF. CDR3 in DNA: TGTGCCAGCAGCCTGTTCGGCGCCGGCGACAATGAGCAGTTCTTC.

The genes are TRBV20-1 and TRBJ2-7; D possibly matches TRBD1 or TRBD2 (5 bases each). This CDR3 is 13 amino acids long. The V gene's germline CDR1 is DFQATT and CDR2 SNEGSKA (reference sequence). V was clipped by 7 bases and J by 5 bases, with 18 bases between them. DNA of the CDR3: TGCAGTGTCCTCCCGGGACCGCAACACGAGCAGTACTTC. Translated, it gives CSVLPGPQHEQYF.

As to this clonotype: One end of the junction varies from germline; a read error may be responsible. This rearrangement joins TRBV3-1 to TRBJ2-4, with 9 bases matching TRBD2. The CDR3 runs 17 residues. The V gene's germline CDR1 is LGHDT and CDR2 YNNKEL (reference sequence). This chain's CDR3 is CASSQDAQGLAKSIQYF. The CDR3 coding sequence is TGTGCCAGCAGCCAAGACGCGCAGGGACTAGCCAAAAGCATTCAGTACTTC.

This clonotype was recorded at least ten times. V and J are TRBV6-6 and TRBJ1-1; D may be TRBD1 (5 bases). This CDR3 region has 14 residues. Between the trimmed V and J ends, which lost 2 bases and 1 base, there was a span of 8 bases. Germline values: CDR1 MNHNY, CDR2 SVGAGI (reference sequence). The CDR3 DNA reads TGTGCCAGCAGTTACAACAGGCCGAACACTGAAGCTTTCTTT. This sequence encodes CASSYNRPNTEAFF.

This clonotype was counted many times. CDR3 sequence (DNA): TGTGCCAGCAGTTTAGGGTTAGCGGGAGGAGTAACAGATACGCAGTATTTT. Amino acids: CASSLGLAGGVTDTQYF. V and J are TRBV12-3 or TRBV12-4 and TRBJ2-3; TRBD2 matches at 10 bases. V trimming: 1 base; J trimming: 3 bases; junction bases outside the gene matches: 7. This CDR3 contains 17 residues.

This clonotype was counted many times. The chain uses TRBV12-3 or TRBV12-4 and TRBJ2-1, with 9 bases fitting TRBD1. This CDR3 contains 16 residues. V lost 7 bases to trimming and J lost 9 bases; unmatched junction nucleotides: 16. The CDR3 region has the DNA TGTGCCAGCATCCAGAAGGGACAGGGAGGGCGCGGTGAGCAGTTCTTC. Translation: CASIQKGQGGRGEQFF.

The chain combines TRBV29-1 with TRBJ2-1; 9 bases are a match to TRBD2. CDR3 length: 13 residues. Per the germline V gene, CDR1 is SQVTM and CDR2 is ANQGSEA. This CDR3 reads CTASGTSSNEQFF. Here the CDR3 DNA reads TGCACCGCTTCCGGGACTAGCAGCAATGAGCAGTTCTTC.

This clonotype was found many times. The chain is built from TRBV12-5 and TRBJ2-1, with 14 bases that match TRBD2. CDR3 length equals 16 residues. V shed 5 bases, J shed 8 bases, and the junction held 8 bases outside the gene matches. Germline V gives CDR1 LGHNT, CDR2 FRNRAP. CDR3 nucleotides: TGTGCTAGTGGTCCTCTACCGGGACTAGCGGGGGATGAGCAGTTCTTC. Its translation is CASGPLPGLAGDEQFF. The whole variable domain, remainder taken from reference TRBV12-5 and TRBJ2-1, is DARVTQTPRHKVTEMGQEVTMRCQPILGHNTVFWYRQTMMQGLELLAYFRNRAPLDDSGMPKDRFSAEMPDATLATLKIQPSEPRDSAVYFCASGPLPGLAGDEQFFGPGTRLTVL.

The table lists this clonotype with many counts. The chain combines TRBV18 with TRBJ2-1; perhaps TRBD1 as D (6 bases). The CDR3 runs to 15 residues. Germline assignment: CDR1 KGHSH and CDR2 LQKENI. With 5 bases removed from V and 3 bases from J, the gap between germline ends came to 14 bases. CDR3 nucleotides: TGTGCCAGCTCAACCATGGGGACACTCTACAATGAGCAGTTCTTC. Translating it yields CASSTMGTLYNEQFF. The full variable domain, rest sourced from reference TRBV18 and TRBJ2-1, is NAGVMQNPRHLVRRRGQEARLRCSPMKGHSHVYWYRQLPEEGLKFMVYLQKENIIDESGMPKERFSAEFPKEGPSILRIQQVVRGDSAAYFCASSTMGTLYNEQFFGPGTRLTVL.

The rearrangement joins TRBV12-3 or TRBV12-4 to TRBJ2-3; D is unresolved. The CDR3 runs 15 residues. Trimming left V 3 bases short and J 1 base short, with 11 bases between. The CDR3 DNA is TGTGCCAGCAGTTTTATAGGCGGCGGCACAGATACGCAGTATTTT. Translation gives CASSFIGGGTDTQYF.

This clonotype was observed many times. This rearrangement joins TRBV12-3 or TRBV12-4 to TRBJ1-6; 7 bases fit TRBD1. The CDR3 length is 15 residues. The V and J ends lost 3 bases and 9 bases, in that order; junction bases with no gene match: 8. As DNA, the CDR3 is TGTGCCAGCAGTTTGAAGGGGGCAGGAGCTTCACCCCTCCACTTT. Protein: CASSLKGAGASPLHF.

This clonotype was observed at least ten times. The genes are TRBV5-1 and TRBJ2-1; possible D gene TRBD1, 5 bases. The CDR3 sequence is 13 residues long. V was pared by 0 bases and J by 7 bases, with 8 bases between. Germline V gives CDR1 SGHRS, CDR2 YFSETQ. The CDR3 here is CASSLVRGNEQFF. The CDR3 nucleotides read TGCGCCAGCAGCTTGGTAAGGGGTAATGAGCAGTTCTTC.

This chain uses TRBV6-1 with TRBJ2-7; TRBD1 aligns across 8 bases. Germline V CDR1 and CDR2: MNHNS, SASEGT. The CDR3 contains 15 residues. The ends lost 6 bases at V and 6 bases at J; junction bases unmatched: 13. For the CDR3, the DNA is TGTGCCAGCAGCCGGGTCCCCCAGGGGGCTAGCGAGCAGTACGTC. Protein sequence: CASSRVPQGASEQYV.

In this sample, this clonotype turned up many times. The CDR3 reads CASSNPGQGGTEAFF. DNA for the CDR3: TGTGCCAGCAGTAACCCGGGACAGGGAGGCACTGAAGCTTTCTTT. The chain joins TRBV27 to TRBJ1-1, with 9 nucleotides matching TRBD1. Germline V gene sequence: CDR1 MNHEY, CDR2 SMNVEV (reference sequence). This CDR3 is 15 amino acids long. Trimming removed 5 bases from V and 4 bases from J; junction bases left unmatched: 8.

This clonotype was picked up a small number of times. This may arise from a read error, as a much more abundant clone is one base away. The J gene is TRBJ2-7, the V gene TRBV10-2; the match to TRBD2 covers 14 bases. The CDR3 is 16 amino acids. Germline V lookup: CDR1 WSHSY, CDR2 SAAADI. The CDR3 spells CAGSEQGTSGSIEQYF. As DNA, the CDR3 is TGCGCCGGCAGTGAGCAGGGGACTAGCGGGAGTATCGAGCAGTACTTC.

This clonotype was seen many times. The rearrangement joins TRBV24-1 to TRBJ1-1; 7 bases agree with TRBD1. V shed 6 bases, J shed 3 bases, and the junction held 9 bases outside the gene matches. The CDR3 is made up of 15 amino acids. CDR1 and CDR2 from the germline V gene are KGHDR and SFDVKD. For the CDR3, the DNA is TGTGCCACCAGTAAACTGACAGGGTGGGACACTGAAGCTTTCTTT. As protein: CATSKLTGWDTEAFF.

The sample holds a few counts of this clonotype. The CDR3 reads CASSVDRLSGNTIYF. The CDR3 DNA is TGTGCCAGCAGCGTAGATCGACTCTCTGGAAACACCATATATTTT. The chain combines TRBV9 with TRBJ1-3; D unresolved. The germline CDR1 and CDR2 sequences are SGDLS and YYNGEE. Trimming stripped 0 bases from V and 0 bases from J, with 7 bases between. The CDR3 has 15 residues.

This clonotype was detected many times. V and J are TRBV11-2 and TRBJ1-6; TRBD1 agrees at 7 bases. CDR3 size: 14 residues. V shed 6 bases and J 5 bases; nucleotides not matched to a gene: 4. Per the germline V gene, CDR1 is SGHAT and CDR2 is FQNNGV. The DNA of the CDR3 is TGTGCCAGCAGATCCGGGACAGATAATTCACCCCTCCACTTT. Its protein is CASRSGTDNSPLHF.

As concerns this clonotype: Relative to the germline gene, one junction end is altered; a read error may explain this. The chain's CDR3 is CASSVGGTGTQYF. The CDR3 DNA follows: TGTGCCAGCAGCGTAGGTGGGACAGGTACGCAGTATTTT. J is TRBJ2-3 and V is TRBV9; 8 bases are shared with TRBD1. This CDR3 comprises 13 residues. Germline values: CDR1 SGDLS, CDR2 YYNGEE.

In its sample, this clonotype was seen a few times. The chain is built from TRBV10-1 and TRBJ2-1; 7 bases line up with TRBD2. V was clipped by 3 bases and J by 6 bases; unmatched bases: 8. The CDR3 extends over 15 amino acids. Germline loops: CDR1 WNHNN, CDR2 SYGVQD (reference sequence). The CDR3 is CASSEAGPSGNEQFF. The CDR3 DNA sequence: TGCGCCAGCAGTGAAGCGGGACCGTCCGGCAATGAGCAGTTCTTC.

Ten or more counts support this clonotype. The rearrangement uses TRBV6-1 and TRBJ2-2; 7 nucleotides agree with TRBD1. Germline V gene sequence: CDR1 MNHNS, CDR2 SASEGT. V gave up 7 bases and J gave up 0 bases; unmatched junction bases: 11. The CDR3 is 17 residues long. CDR3 DNA sequence: TGTGCCAGCAATCGGGGCAGGGGGTTGTCGAACACCGGGGAGCTGTTTTTT. This gives the protein CASNRGRGLSNTGELFF.

V gene TRBV7-9 combines with J gene TRBJ1-1; D unclear. The ends were cut back, 5 bases at V and 4 bases at J, with 8 bases in the middle. This CDR3 contains 12 residues. Looked up from germline, CDR1 is SEHNR and CDR2 is FQNEAQ (reference sequence). The CDR3 reads CASSPTVTEAFF. The CDR3 DNA reads as TGTGCCAGCAGCCCTACCGTCACTGAAGCTTTCTTT.

This clonotype was seen a handful of times. The J gene is TRBJ2-1, the V gene TRBV18, with 7 bases identical to TRBD1. The CDR3 extends over 18 amino acids. Germline CDR1 reads KGHSH; CDR2 reads LQKENI. The junction had 13 bases not matched to a gene; V was cut back by 3 bases and J by 2 bases. The CDR3 DNA sequence: TGTGCCAGCTCACCCCGAACAGGGGTGAGAGAGGCCTACAATGAGCAGTTCTTC. Its translation is CASSPRTGVREAYNEQFF.

The sample holds many counts of this clonotype. V gene TRBV30 combines with J gene TRBJ1-2; TRBD1 matches at 9 bases. This CDR3 spans 13 amino acids. With 8 bases clipped from V and 3 bases from J, the junction kept 7 bases outside the gene matches. CDR1 GTSNPN and CDR2 SVGIG come from the germline V gene (reference sequence). DNA of the CDR3: TGTGCCGGCCCGGGACAGGGTGACTATGGCTACACCTTC. Translated, it gives CAGPGQGDYGYTF.

This clonotype came up many times. The V and J genes are TRBV4-1 and TRBJ2-1; 7 nucleotides match TRBD2. Germline loops: CDR1 MGHRA, CDR2 YSYEKL. V was pared by 0 bases and J by 3 bases, with 5 bases of the junction left unmatched. The CDR3 length is 16 residues. Here the CDR3 reads CASSQDGAGDYNEQFF. The CDR3 nucleotides are TGCGCCAGCAGCCAAGATGGGGCGGGAGACTACAATGAGCAGTTCTTC.